A single sample gave rise to the 16 T cell receptor beta chains below, sequenced in a study of graft-versus-host responses after intestinal transplantation. The repertoire was sequenced with immunoSEQ multiplex PCR; TCRdb's copy has only in-frame clones and lacks some. The profile shows 100,000 or so clones, more than 85% of them singletons. These receptors' antigens are unknown. The sample was unstimulated CD4+ T cells sorted from spleen or lymph node cells, taken before intestinal transplant. The receptors come from a human donor who received an intestinal transplant.

The chain recombines TRBV5-4 with TRBJ1-2; 9 bases are a match to TRBD1. CDR1 and CDR2 from the germline V gene are SGHNT and YYREEE (reference sequence). The J segment lost 5 bases and the V segment lost 1 base, leaving 6 bases of the junction unmatched. This CDR3 has 15 amino acids. The CDR3 sequence: CASSLRAGTGYGYTF. The CDR3 bases are TGTGCCAGCAGCTTGAGGGCCGGGACAGGGTATGGCTACACCTTC.

The table lists this clone with a count of one. The chain combines TRBV18 with TRBJ1-5; tentative D call: TRBD1 (5 bases). The germline V gene has CDR1 KGHSH and CDR2 LQKENI. The CDR3 runs 13 residues. Deletions cut 2 bases from V and 7 bases from J, with 9 bases between. The CDR3 is CASSPGAGQPQHF. The CDR3 DNA is TGTGCCAGCTCACCAGGGGCAGGGCAGCCCCAGCATTTT.

The rearrangement joins TRBV5-6 to TRBJ2-2, with 13 bases matching TRBD2. Trimming cost V 4 bases and J 4 bases; bases outside gene matches: 4. Germline V gene sequence: CDR1 SGHDT, CDR2 YYEEEE. The CDR3 consists of 16 residues. The CDR3 loop reads CASSRLAGGITGELFF. CDR3 DNA sequence: TGTGCCAGCAGCAGACTAGCGGGGGGTATCACCGGGGAGCTGTTTTTT.

The chain links TRBV5-1 to TRBJ2-3; 7 positions match TRBD1. CDR3 length: 14 residues. The V gene's germline CDR1 is SGHRS and CDR2 YFSETQ. With V trimmed by 4 bases and J by 4 bases, 6 bases remained unmatched. The CDR3 bases are TGCGCCAGCAGCGACAGGGCTTCCGCAGATACGCAGTATTTT. Amino acids: CASSDRASADTQYF.

The gene calls are TRBV6-1 and TRBJ2-1; D possibly corresponds to TRBD1 (6 bases). The CDR3 length is 15 residues. Germline V gene lookup returns CDR1 MNHNS and CDR2 SASEGT. V lost 7 bases to trimming and J lost 4 bases, with 17 bases between them. This chain's CDR3 is CASILGHPVYNEQFF. In DNA form, the CDR3 reads TGTGCCAGCATTCTGGGACACCCGGTTTACAATGAGCAGTTCTTC.

The DNA for the CDR3 is TGTGCCAGCAGTTTATCCCCCCTAGCGGGGGCACAAGAGACCCAGTACTTC. Its translation is CASSLSPLAGAQETQYF. This chain uses TRBV28 with TRBJ2-5, with 10 bases identical to TRBD2. Germline V lookup: CDR1 MDHEN, CDR2 SYDVKM. V was pared by 1 base and J by 2 bases, with 7 bases of the junction left unmatched. This CDR3 contains 17 residues.

The chain carries TRBV28 and TRBJ1-2, with TRBD1 matching over 10 bases. V gave up 7 bases and J gave up 7 bases; unmatched junction bases: 21. This CDR3 is 18 amino acids long. Germline loops: CDR1 MDHEN, CDR2 SYDVKM. The CDR3 nucleotides read TGTGCCAGCACCCCGCGGGACAGGGGTTATATAAGGAGCTTTGGCTACACCTTC. As protein: CASTPRDRGYIRSFGYTF.

The V and J genes are TRBV2 and TRBJ2-1, with 9 bases matching TRBD2. This CDR3 has 15 amino acids. Germline trimming cut 11 bases from V and 6 bases from J; bases unmatched to any gene: 14. CDR1 and CDR2 from the germline V gene are SNHLY and FYNNEI. The chain's CDR3 is CASLGTAGGPNEQFF. The DNA for the CDR3 is TGTGCCTCCCTTGGGACCGCGGGAGGGCCCAATGAGCAGTTCTTC.

The chain combines TRBV7-2 with TRBJ1-6, with D possibly being TRBD1 (5 bases). V lost 3 bases to trimming and J lost 10 bases, with 7 bases between them. CDR1 is SGHTA and CDR2 is FQGNSA in the germline V gene. The CDR3 extends over 12 amino acids. Written as DNA, the CDR3 is TGTGCCAGCAGCTTGCGGGACTCACCCCTCCACTTT. It encodes CASSLRDSPLHF.

The chain recombines TRBV7-2 with TRBJ1-6, with TRBD1 as a possible D gene (6 bases). CDR3 size: 14 residues. V was pared by 3 bases and J by 5 bases, with 8 bases between. Germline loops: CDR1 SGHTA, CDR2 FQGNSA. Here the CDR3 reads CASSFRDNNSPLHF. As DNA, the CDR3 is TGTGCCAGCAGCTTCCGGGACAATAATTCACCCCTCCACTTT.

The table lists this clone with a count of one. V gene TRBV27 combines with J gene TRBJ2-7; maybe TRBD2 (5 bases). Trimming cost V 3 bases and J 6 bases, with 18 bases left between them. Per germline, CDR1 MNHEY and CDR2 SMNVEV (reference sequence). The CDR3 consists of 15 residues. In nucleotides, the CDR3 is TGTGCCAGCAGTTTCCAGACTATAGCAGTCGGCGAGCAGTACTTC. Translation gives CASSFQTIAVGEQYF.

J is TRBJ1-3 and V is TRBV11-3; 7 nucleotides line up with TRBD1. The junction had 8 bases not matched to a gene; V was cut back by 5 bases and J by 4 bases. Germline V CDR1 and CDR2: SGHNT, YENEEA. The CDR3 length is 15 residues. This chain's CDR3 is CASSTGDRAGNTIYF. CDR3 nucleotides: TGTGCCAGCAGCACGGGAGACAGGGCAGGAAACACCATATATTTT.

The chain has TRBV9 and TRBJ2-1; 8 nucleotides align to TRBD2. Germline V gene data show CDR1 as SGDLS and CDR2 as YYNGEE. Trimming took 3 bases from V and 0 from J; bases not matched to a gene: 2. The length of the CDR3 is 15 residues. CDR3 amino acids: CASSGSGNSYNEQFF. CDR3 sequence (DNA): TGTGCCAGCAGCGGTAGCGGGAACTCCTACAATGAGCAGTTCTTC. Using reference TRBV9 and TRBJ2-1 for the parts outside the CDR3, the full variable domain is DSGVTQTPKHLITATGQRVTLRCSPRSGDLSVYWYQQSLDQGLQFLIQYYNGEERAKGNILERFSAQQFPDLHSELNLSSLELGDSALYFCASSGSGNSYNEQFFGPGTRLTVL.

CDR3 loop: CASSPQVANTAYEQYF. CDR3 sequence (DNA): TGTGCCAGCTCACCACAAGTAGCGAATACGGCCTACGAGCAGTACTTC. The V and J genes are TRBV18 and TRBJ2-7; possibly TRBD2 for D (5 bases). V dropped 1 base and J dropped 2 bases, with 15 bases sitting between them. CDR1 is KGHSH and CDR2 is LQKENI in the germline V gene. The CDR3 extends over 16 amino acids.

The chain recombines TRBV6-5 with TRBJ2-1, with a weak D call TRBD2 (6 bases). V lost 6 bases and J 5 bases, leaving 17 bases between the germline ends. The CDR3 is made up of 15 amino acids. Germline lookup yields CDR1 MNHEY and CDR2 SVGAGI. The CDR3 DNA sequence: TGTGCCAGCAGCAACCGGGAGTCCCGAAACAATGAGCAGTTCTTC. Protein product: CASSNRESRNNEQFF.

This clone was detected a few times. V gene TRBV10-2 combines with J gene TRBJ2-7, with D uncertain. Germline CDR1 WSHSY, CDR2 SAAADI. V gave up 4 bases and J gave up 4 bases, with 8 bases separating them. This CDR3 has 12 residues. CDR3: CASSVAAYEQYF. The DNA of the CDR3 is TGCGCCAGCAGTGTGGCTGCATACGAGCAGTACTTC.